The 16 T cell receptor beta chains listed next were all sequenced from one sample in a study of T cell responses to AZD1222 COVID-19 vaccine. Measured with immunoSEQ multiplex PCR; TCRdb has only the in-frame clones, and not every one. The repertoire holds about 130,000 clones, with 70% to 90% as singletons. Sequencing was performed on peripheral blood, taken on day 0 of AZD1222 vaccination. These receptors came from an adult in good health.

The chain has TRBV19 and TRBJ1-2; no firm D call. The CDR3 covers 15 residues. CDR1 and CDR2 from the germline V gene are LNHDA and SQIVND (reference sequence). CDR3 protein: CVYGTRQDPCEGYTF. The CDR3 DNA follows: TGTGTATATGGTACTCGCCAGGACCCCTGTGAAGGCTACACCTTC.

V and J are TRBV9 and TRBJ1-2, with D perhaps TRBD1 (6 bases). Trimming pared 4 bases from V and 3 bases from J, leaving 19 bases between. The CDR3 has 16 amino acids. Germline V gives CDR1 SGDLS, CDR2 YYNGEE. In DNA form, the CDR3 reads TGTGCCAGCAGCCCCAAGGCGTATGGGGGCGACTATGGCTACACCTTC. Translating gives CASSPKAYGGDYGYTF.

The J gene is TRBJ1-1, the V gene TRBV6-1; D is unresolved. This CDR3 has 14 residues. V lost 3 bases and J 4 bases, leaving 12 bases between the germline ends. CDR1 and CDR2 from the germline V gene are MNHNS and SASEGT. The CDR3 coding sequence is TGTGCCAGCAGTGAGCGCGGGTTGGGCACTGAAGCTTTCTTT. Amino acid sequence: CASSERGLGTEAFF.

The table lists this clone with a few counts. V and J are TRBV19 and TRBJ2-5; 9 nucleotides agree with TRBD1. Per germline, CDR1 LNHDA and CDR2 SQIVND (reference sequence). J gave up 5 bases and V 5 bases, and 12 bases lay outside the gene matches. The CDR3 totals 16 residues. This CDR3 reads CASSVGQGNLGETQYF. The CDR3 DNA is TGTGCCAGTAGTGTGGGACAGGGAAATCTCGGCGAGACCCAGTACTTC. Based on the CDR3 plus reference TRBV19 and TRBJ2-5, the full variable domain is DGGITQSPKYLFRKEGQNVTLSCEQNLNHDAMYWYRQDPGQGLRLIYYSQIVNDFQKGDIAEGYSVSREKKESFPLTVTSAQKNPTAFYLCASSVGQGNLGETQYFGPGTRLLVL.

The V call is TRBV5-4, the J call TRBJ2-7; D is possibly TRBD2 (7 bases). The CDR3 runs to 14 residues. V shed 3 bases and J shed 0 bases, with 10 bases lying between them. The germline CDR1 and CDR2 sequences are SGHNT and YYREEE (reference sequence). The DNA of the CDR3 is TGTGCCAGCAGCTCCGGGGGGCTCTCCTACGAGCAGTACTTC. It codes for CASSSGGLSYEQYF.

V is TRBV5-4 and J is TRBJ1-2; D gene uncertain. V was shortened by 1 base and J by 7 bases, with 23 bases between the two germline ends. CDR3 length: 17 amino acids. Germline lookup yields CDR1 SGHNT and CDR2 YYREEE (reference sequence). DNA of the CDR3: TGTGCCAGCAGCTTGAGTTCCTCCGGACGCGCCTCTGGTGGCTACACCTTC. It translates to CASSLSSSGRASGGYTF.

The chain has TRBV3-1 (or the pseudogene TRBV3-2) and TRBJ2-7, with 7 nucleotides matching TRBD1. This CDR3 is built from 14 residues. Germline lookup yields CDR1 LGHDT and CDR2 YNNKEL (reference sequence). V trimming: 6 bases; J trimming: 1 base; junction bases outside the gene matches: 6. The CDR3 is CASSPTGQSYEQYF. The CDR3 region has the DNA TGTGCCAGCAGTCCTACGGGACAGTCCTACGAGCAGTACTTC.

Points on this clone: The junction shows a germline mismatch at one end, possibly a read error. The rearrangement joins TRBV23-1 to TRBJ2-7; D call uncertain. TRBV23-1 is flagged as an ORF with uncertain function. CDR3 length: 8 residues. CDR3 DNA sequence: TGCGCCAGCAGTTATCCCCCGTTC. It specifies CASSYPPF.

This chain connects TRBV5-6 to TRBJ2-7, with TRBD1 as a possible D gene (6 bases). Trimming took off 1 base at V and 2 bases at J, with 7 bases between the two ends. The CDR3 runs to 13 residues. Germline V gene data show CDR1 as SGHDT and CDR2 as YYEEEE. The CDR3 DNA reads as TGTGCCAGCAGCTTGAGGACAGCCTACGAGCAGTACTTC. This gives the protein CASSLRTAYEQYF.

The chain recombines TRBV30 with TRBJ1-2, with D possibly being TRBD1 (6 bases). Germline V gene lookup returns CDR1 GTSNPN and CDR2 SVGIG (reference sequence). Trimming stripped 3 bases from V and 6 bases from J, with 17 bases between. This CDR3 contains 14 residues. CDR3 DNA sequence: TGTGCCTGGAGGGGAGGGACAAAGGGAAATGGCTACACCTTC. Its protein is CAWRGGTKGNGYTF.

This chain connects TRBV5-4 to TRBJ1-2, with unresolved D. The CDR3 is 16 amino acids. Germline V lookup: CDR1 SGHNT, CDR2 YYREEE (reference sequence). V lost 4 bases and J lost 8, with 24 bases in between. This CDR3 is CASSPDGSRVWKGYTF. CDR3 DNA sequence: TGTGCCAGCAGCCCCGATGGGAGTCGGGTCTGGAAGGGCTACACCTTC.

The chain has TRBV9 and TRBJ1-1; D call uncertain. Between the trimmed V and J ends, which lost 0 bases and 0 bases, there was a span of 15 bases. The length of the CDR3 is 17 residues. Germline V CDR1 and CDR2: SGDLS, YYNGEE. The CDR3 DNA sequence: TGTGCCAGCAGCGTAGGCCCAGCACCATCGGTGAACACTGAAGCTTTCTTT. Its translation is CASSVGPAPSVNTEAFF.

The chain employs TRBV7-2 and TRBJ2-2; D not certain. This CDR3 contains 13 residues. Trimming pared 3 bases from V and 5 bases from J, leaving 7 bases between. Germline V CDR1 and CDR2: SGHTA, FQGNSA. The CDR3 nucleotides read TGTGCCAGCAGCTTGACGCTTACCGGGGAGCTGTTTTTT. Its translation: CASSLTLTGELFF. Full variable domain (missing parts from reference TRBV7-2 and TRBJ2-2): GAGVSQSPSNKVTEKGKDVELRCDPISGHTALYWYRQSLGQGLEFLIYFQGNSAPDKSGLPSDRFSAERTGGSVSTLTIQRTQQEDSAVYLCASSLTLTGELFFGEGSRLTVL.

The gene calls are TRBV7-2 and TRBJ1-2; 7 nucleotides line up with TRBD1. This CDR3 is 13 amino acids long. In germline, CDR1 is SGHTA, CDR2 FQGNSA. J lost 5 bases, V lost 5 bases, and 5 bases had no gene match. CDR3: CASSPQGVYGYTF. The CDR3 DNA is TGTGCCAGCAGCCCGCAGGGGGTTTATGGCTACACCTTC.

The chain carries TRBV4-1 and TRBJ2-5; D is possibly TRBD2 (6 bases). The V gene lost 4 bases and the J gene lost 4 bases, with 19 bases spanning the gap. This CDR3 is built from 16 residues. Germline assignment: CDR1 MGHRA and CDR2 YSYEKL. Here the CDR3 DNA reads TGCGCCAGCAGCCCGGGACTGAGCTCTCCTTTAGAGACCCAGTACTTC. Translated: CASSPGLSSPLETQYF.

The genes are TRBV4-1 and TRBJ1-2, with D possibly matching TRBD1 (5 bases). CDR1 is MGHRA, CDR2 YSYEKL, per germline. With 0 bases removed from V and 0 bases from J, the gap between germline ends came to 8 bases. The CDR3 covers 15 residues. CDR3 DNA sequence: TGCGCCAGCAGCCAAGAGGGGGGAGCTAACTATGGCTACACCTTC. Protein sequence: CASSQEGGANYGYTF.